This TCR beta chain was sequenced during a study of molecular identifiers for immune sequencing clone quantification. Study results and limitations: Clonotypes topping 20 RNA copies carried over 97% of effector molecules but under 1% of naive ones.

Listed TCR primers and previously described methods were used for bulk TCR libraries. TCRdb analysed the PCR reads with MiXCR anew, one entry per CDR3 protein. This table holds 250,000 to 350,000 distinct CDR3 sequences, 20% to 25% found once. This CDR3 is 14 amino acids long. The authors sorted naive CD8 T cells as CD8+CD4-CCR7+CD45RA+. On this clonotype: The antigen is unknown. One end of the junction does not line up with germline, which may come from a read error.

This sequence joins TRBV12-3 or TRBV12-4 and TRBJ2-3, with D perhaps assigned TRBD1 or TRBD2 (5 bases each). The sequence came from a human donor in good health. Some libraries in this study had Jurkat cell RNA spiked in. The material sequenced was naive CD8+ T cells from blood, with Jurkat cell RNA spiked in. Subset given: FACS-sorted CD8+CD4-CCR7+CD45RA+ naive T cells. CDR3 amino acids: CAGSLLTGPDTQYF. CDR3 in DNA: TGTGCCGGCAGTTTACTCACGGGGCCAGATACGCAGTATTTT.